Listed below are T cell receptor beta chains from one sample, sequenced in a study of tumor and adjacent non-tumor tissue in lung cancer. MiXCR was run by TCRdb on the multiplex PCR reads, yielding one entry per CDR3 protein. The sample shows roughly 140,000 distinct CDR3 sequences, roughly 66% of them seen only once. Sequencing was done on a sample of lung tumor tissue. The receptors originated from a man between 60 and 75 years old with small cell lung cancer. CDR3s include the opening cysteine and the closing phenylalanine or tryptophan. The D gene is left open where the match is weak. Rows may omit the clone size; those that give it use once, few, many or a size class.

- TRBJ2-7 - TRBV20-1 CSANPILGNSRGVFHEHYF TGCAGTGCTAACCCCATCTTAGGAAATTCGAGGGGTGTTTTCCACGAGCACTACTTC
TRBD2 TRBJ2-1 few TRBV20-1 CSAGKLAGFNNEQFF TGCAGTGCCGGAAAGCTAGCGGGATTTAACAATGAGCAGTTCTTC
TRBD2 TRBJ2-1 - TRBV11-2 CANSYVAGEGQFF TGTGCCAACAGCTATGTAGCGGGAGAGGGGCAGTTCTTC
TRBD1 TRBJ2-3 many TRBV20-1 CSAYGQASTDTQYF TGCAGTGCTTACGGACAGGCTAGCACAGATACGCAGTATTTT
- TRBJ1-2 - TRBV6-5 CASRTLGRGGGYTF TGTGCCAGCAGAACACTGGGAAGGGGAGGAGGCTACACCTTC
- TRBJ1-1 many TRBV20-1 CSARDQQANTEAFF TGCAGTGCTAGAGATCAACAGGCGAACACTGAAGCTTTCTTT
- TRBJ2-1 - TRBV12-3/TRBV12-4 CASRFVNELFF TGTGCCAGCCGTTTCGTCAATGAGCTGTTCTTC
- TRBJ2-3 - TRBV11-1 CASSSTGIGNTDTQYF TGTGCCAGCAGCTCGACGGGGATAGGAAACACAGATACGCAGTATTTT
- TRBJ2-7 - TRBV11-2 CASRRTLFRYEQYF TGTGCCAGCCGGCGGACCCTATTCCGCTACGAACAGTACTTC
- TRBJ2-6 - TRBV28 CDSSPPLGSGANVLTF TGTGACAGCAGTCCCCCGTTAGGGTCTGGGGCCAACGTCCTGACTTTC
- TRBJ2-3 - TRBV6-1 CASNEPNQPQYF TGTGCCAGCAATGAACCAAATCAGCCCCAGTATTTT
- TRBJ1-1 - TRBV6-6 CASRHRRLTTEAFF TGTGCCAGCAGGCACAGGAGACTCACCACTGAAGCTTTCTTT
TRBD2 TRBJ2-3 many TRBV12-3/TRBV12-4 CASSLNPGLADTQYF TGTGCCAGCAGTTTAAACCCGGGACTAGCAGATACGCAGTATTTT
TRBD1 TRBJ2-3 - TRBV20-1 CSDTPDRGLATQYF TGCAGTGATACCCCGGACAGGGGTTTGGCTACGCAGTATTTT
- TRBJ2-1 - TRBV20-1 CSAPWRYEQFF TGCAGTGCTCCCTGGCGCTATGAGCAGTTCTTC
- TRBJ1-1 once TRBV6-6 CASSLPAPPVAFF TGTGCCAGCAGCCTCCCGGCCCCCCCGGTGGCTTTCTTT
- TRBJ1-3 - TRBV6-5 CASSLDPPTTGNTIYF TGTGCCAGCAGTTTAGACCCCCCGACCACTGGAAACACCATATATTTT
- TRBJ2-1 - TRBV12-3/TRBV12-4 CASSFSGIHNGQFF TGTGCCAGCAGTTTTTCGGGAATACACAATGGGCAGTTCTTC
- TRBJ2-7 - TRBV6-5 CASSNGGGEQYF TGTGCCAGCAGTAACGGAGGCGGCGAGCAGTACTTC
- TRBJ1-5 few TRBV6-2/TRBV6-3 CASSYFASASNQPQHF TGTGCCAGCAGTTACTTCGCGTCAGCCAGCAATCAGCCCCAGCATTTT
TRBD2 TRBJ2-1 - TRBV11-2 CTSSYYTRGLAGVNEQFF TGTACCAGCAGCTACTACACCCGAGGACTAGCGGGGGTCAATGAGCAGTTCTTC
TRBD2 TRBJ2-7 - TRBV9 CASSKRASGNYEQYF TGTGCCAGCAGCAAGCGAGCTAGCGGGAATTACGAGCAGTACTTC
- TRBJ1-6 few TRBV12-3/TRBV12-4 CASSRGSGNSPLHF TGTGCCAGCAGCCGGGGGTCGGGCAATTCACCCCTCCACTTT
TRBD1 TRBJ2-7 many TRBV6-6 CASNQQGHEQYF TGTGCCAGCAACCAACAGGGGCACGAGCAGTACTTC
- TRBJ1-5 many TRBV6-5 CASSPPTAYDQPQHF TGTGCCAGCAGTCCCCCGACAGCTTACGATCAGCCCCAGCATTTT
- TRBJ2-5 - TRBV20-1 CSTRDPTLASMKFETQYF TGCAGTACTAGAGATCCAACCTTGGCTAGCATGAAGTTTGAGACCCAGTACTTC
TRBD2 TRBJ2-5 few TRBV7-9 CASIAALAGGLETQHF TGTGCCAGCATCGCGGCTCTAGCGGGAGGGCTAGAGACCCAGCACTTC
TRBD1 TRBJ2-5 few TRBV20-1 CSANRGEETQYF TGCAGTGCTAACAGGGGGGAAGAGACCCAGTACTTC
TRBD1 TRBJ1-6 few TRBV12-3/TRBV12-4 CASTGQGGSPLHF TGTGCCAGCACCGGACAGGGAGGATCACCCCTCCACTTT
TRBD1 TRBJ1-1 - TRBV20-1 CSVRTHGTVEAFF TGCAGTGTTAGAACTCACGGGACAGTCGAAGCTTTCTTT
TRBD1 TRBJ2-1 - TRBV7-3 CAGSRTGGSAGGNEQFF TGTGCCGGCAGCCGGACAGGGGGCTCGGCAGGGGGCAATGAGCAGTTCTTC
- TRBJ2-1 - TRBV6-1 CASIQGNPYNERFF TGCGCCAGCATCCAAGGGAACCCCTACAATGAGCGGTTCTTC
- TRBJ2-3 - TRBV29-1 CSVDRARADTQYF TGTAGCGTTGATCGGGCGAGGGCAGATACGCAGTATTTT
TRBD1 TRBJ1-4 - TRBV11-2 CAISSGTGRNEKLFF TGTGCCATCAGCTCAGGGACAGGTAGAAATGAAAAACTGTTTTTT
- TRBJ2-5 - TRBV10-3 CAISDGVQETQYF TGTGCCATCAGTGACGGGGTCCAAGAGACCCAGTACTTC
- TRBJ2-3 - TRBV30 CPSTGPTRRDTQYF TGTCCCTCAACGGGACCGACCCGCCGTGATACGCAGTATTTT
- TRBJ1-1 - TRBV11-3 CTSSLEGDTEAFF TGTACCAGCAGCTTAGAAGGAGACACTGAAGCTTTCTTT
- TRBJ1-2 - TRBV5-8 CVSSLGSGSVNGYTF TGTGTCAGCAGCTTGGGCAGCGGATCAGTCAATGGCTACACCTTC
- TRBJ2-3 - TRBV5-4 CASSSGGKDTQYF TGTGCCAGCAGCTCAGGCGGAAAAGATACGCAGTATTTT
- TRBJ2-5 - TRBV11-2 CASSLSQEVQYF TGTGCCAGCAGCTTGAGCCAAGAGGTCCAGTACTTC
TRBD2 TRBJ2-5 few TRBV12-3/TRBV12-4 CASSRSGLAEGRGPKTETQYF TGTGCCAGCAGTCGCTCGGGACTAGCGGAAGGGAGGGGCCCGAAGACAGAGACCCAGTACTTC
TRBD1 TRBJ1-2 - TRBV20-1 CSVQASTGGYGYTF TGCAGTGTTCAAGCATCAACAGGGGGCTATGGCTACACCTTC
- TRBJ2-1 many TRBV6-5 CASSYGRDHYNEQFF TGTGCCAGCAGTTACGGGCGGGATCACTACAATGAGCAGTTCTTC
- TRBJ1-1 - TRBV29-1 CSAVGGRGGRVFF TGCAGCGCTGTGGGGGGGCGGGGTGGTCGAGTTTTCTTT
- TRBJ2-7 - TRBV6-5 CAGSHGGEQYF TGTGCCGGCAGCCACGGTGGCGAGCAGTACTTC
- TRBJ1-6 - TRBV7-8 CASSPGRWNYYNSPLHF TGTGCCAGCAGCCCGGGACGGTGGAACTACTATAATTCACCCCTCCACTTT
- TRBJ1-2 - TRBV6-1 CASSGAQGSYYGYTF TGTGCCAGCAGTGGGGCACAGGGTTCTTACTATGGCTACACCTTC
TRBD1 TRBJ1-2 - TRBV7-9 CANSFGPGTAYGYTF TGTGCCAACAGCTTCGGACCCGGGACAGCCTATGGCTACACCTTC